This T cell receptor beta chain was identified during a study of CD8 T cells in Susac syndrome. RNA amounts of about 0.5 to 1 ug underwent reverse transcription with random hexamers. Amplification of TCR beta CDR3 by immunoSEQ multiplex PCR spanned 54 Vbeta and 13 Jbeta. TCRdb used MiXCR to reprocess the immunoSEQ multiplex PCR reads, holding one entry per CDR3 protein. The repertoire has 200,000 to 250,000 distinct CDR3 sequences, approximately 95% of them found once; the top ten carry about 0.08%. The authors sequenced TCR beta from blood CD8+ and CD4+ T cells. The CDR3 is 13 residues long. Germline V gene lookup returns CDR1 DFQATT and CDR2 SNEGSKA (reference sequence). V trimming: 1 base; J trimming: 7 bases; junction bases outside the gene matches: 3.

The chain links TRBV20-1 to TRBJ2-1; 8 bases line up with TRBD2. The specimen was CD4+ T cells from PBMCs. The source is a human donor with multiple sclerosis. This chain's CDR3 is CSARVPGGNEQFF. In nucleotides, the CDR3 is TGCAGTGCTAGAGTCCCGGGGGGGAATGAGCAGTTCTTC.